This TCR beta chain was sequenced for a study of OX40 agonist ivuxolimab in advanced cancers. Clones were sequenced by immunoSEQ multiplex PCR, and TCRdb holds only the in-frame ones, with some missing. The profile shows 75,000 to 95,000 clones, around 86% of them singletons. Sampled blood was obtained at baseline, cycle 4 day 1, and cycle 7 day 1. The CDR3 spans 17 residues. The germline V gene has CDR1 SGHNT and CDR2 YENEEA. V shed 1 base and J 2 bases; nucleotides not matched to a gene: 9. The TCR was taken from an adult with an advanced solid tumor such as melanoma, head and neck, liver or kidney cancer. The sequenced sample was CD4+ or CD8+ T cells sorted from blood, obtained in a trial of the OX40 agonist ivuxolimab. This chain links TRBV11-3 with TRBJ2-5; TRBD2 matches at 8 bases. For the CDR3, the DNA is TGTGCCAGCAGCTTAGTGCGAGCTAGCGGGTTACAAGAGACCCAGTACTTC. Residues: CASSLVRASGLQETQYF. The full variable domain, rest sourced from reference TRBV11-3 and TRBJ2-5, is EAGVVQSPRYKIIEKKQPVAFWCNPISGHNTLYWYLQNLGQGPELLIRYENEEAVDDSQLPKDRFSAERLKGVDSTLKIQPAELGDSAVYLCASSLVRASGLQETQYFGPGTRLLVL.